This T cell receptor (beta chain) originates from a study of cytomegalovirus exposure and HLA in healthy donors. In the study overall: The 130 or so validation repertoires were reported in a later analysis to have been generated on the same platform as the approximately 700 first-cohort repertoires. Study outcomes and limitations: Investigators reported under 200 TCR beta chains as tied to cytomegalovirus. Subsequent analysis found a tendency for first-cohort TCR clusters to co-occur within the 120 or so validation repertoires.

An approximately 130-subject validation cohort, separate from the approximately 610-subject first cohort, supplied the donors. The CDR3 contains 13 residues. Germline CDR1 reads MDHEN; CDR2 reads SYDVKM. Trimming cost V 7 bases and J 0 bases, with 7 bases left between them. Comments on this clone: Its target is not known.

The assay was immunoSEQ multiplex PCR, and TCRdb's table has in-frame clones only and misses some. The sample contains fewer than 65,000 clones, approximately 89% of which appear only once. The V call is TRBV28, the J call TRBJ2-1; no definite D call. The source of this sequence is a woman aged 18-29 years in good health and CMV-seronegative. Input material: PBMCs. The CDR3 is CASNPSSYNEQFF. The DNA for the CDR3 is TGTGCCAGCAACCCGAGCTCCTACAATGAGCAGTTCTTC.